Included here is one T cell receptor (beta chain) sequence, with context. V lost 4 bases and J 7 bases, leaving 3 bases between the germline ends. In germline, CDR1 is SGHTA, CDR2 FQGNSA. The CDR3 spans 10 residues. The data were taken from a study of T cell changes during pregnancy in multiple sclerosis. The method was immunoSEQ multiplex PCR; TCRdb's version includes in-frame clones alone and lacks a portion of them. The sample includes some 21,000 clones, about nine tenths of them seen just once. The chain employs TRBV7-2 and TRBJ2-3; D is uncertain. This receptor was obtained from a female donor in good health, enrolled as a control in a pregnancy study. The starting material was CD8+ T cells from peripheral blood mononuclear cells, obtained in the second trimester of pregnancy. The CDR3 is CASSSYTQYF. DNA of the CDR3: TGTGCCAGCAGCTCATATACGCAGTATTTT.